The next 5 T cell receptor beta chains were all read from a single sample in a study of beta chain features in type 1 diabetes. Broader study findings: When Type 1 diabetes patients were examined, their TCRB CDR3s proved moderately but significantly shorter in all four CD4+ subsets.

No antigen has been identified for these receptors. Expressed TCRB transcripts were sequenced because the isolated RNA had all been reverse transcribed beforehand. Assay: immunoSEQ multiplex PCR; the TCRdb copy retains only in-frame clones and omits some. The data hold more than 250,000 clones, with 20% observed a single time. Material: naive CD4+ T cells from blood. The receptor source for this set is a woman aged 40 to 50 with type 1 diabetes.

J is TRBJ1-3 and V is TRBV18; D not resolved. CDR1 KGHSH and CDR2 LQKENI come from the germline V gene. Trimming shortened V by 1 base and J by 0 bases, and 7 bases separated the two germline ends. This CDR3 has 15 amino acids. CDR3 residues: CASSPQAVSGNTIYF. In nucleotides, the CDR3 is TGTGCCAGCTCACCACAGGCGGTCTCTGGAAACACCATATATTTT.

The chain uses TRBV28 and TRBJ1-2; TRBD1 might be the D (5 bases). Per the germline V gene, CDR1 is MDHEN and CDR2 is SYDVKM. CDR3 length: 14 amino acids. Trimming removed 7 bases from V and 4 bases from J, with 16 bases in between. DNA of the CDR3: TGTGCCAGCACTGACGCCCAGGGATCCTATGGCTACACCTTC. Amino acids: CASTDAQGSYGYTF.

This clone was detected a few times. DNA for the CDR3: TGTGCCAGCAGTTTATCGGGGGGGACCGGGGGGGGCGAGCAGTACTTC. Its protein product is CASSLSGGTGGGEQYF. The V and J genes are TRBV28 and TRBJ2-7, with TRBD2 matching over 8 bases. V trimming: 1 base; J trimming: 6 bases; junction bases outside the gene matches: 11. The CDR3 spans 16 residues. Germline V gene lookup returns CDR1 MDHEN and CDR2 SYDVKM.

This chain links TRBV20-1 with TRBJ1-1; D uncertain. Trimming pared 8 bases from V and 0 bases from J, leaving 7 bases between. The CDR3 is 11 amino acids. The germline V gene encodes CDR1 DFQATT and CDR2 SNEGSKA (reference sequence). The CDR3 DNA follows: TGCAGTTGGTCGGTGAACACTGAAGCTTTCTTT. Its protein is CSWSVNTEAFF.

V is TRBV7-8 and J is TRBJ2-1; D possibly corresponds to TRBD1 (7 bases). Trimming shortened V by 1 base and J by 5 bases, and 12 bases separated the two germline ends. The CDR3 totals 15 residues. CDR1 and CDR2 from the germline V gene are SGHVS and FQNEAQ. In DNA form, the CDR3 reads TGTGCCAGCAGCTTAGTGCAGGGGGGAAACAATGAGCAGTTCTTC. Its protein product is CASSLVQGGNNEQFF. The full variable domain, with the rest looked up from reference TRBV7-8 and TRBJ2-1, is GAGVSQSPRYKVAKRGQDVALRCDPISGHVSLFWYQQALGQGPEFLTYFQNEAQLDKSGLPSDRFFAERPEGSVSTLKIQRTQQEDSAVYLCASSLVQGGNNEQFFGPGTRLTVL.